This TCR beta chain was captured by sequencing in a study of blood T cells in healthy people across ages. The CDR3 contains 15 residues. Germline V lookup: CDR1 DFQATT, CDR2 SNEGSKA (reference sequence). The V segment lost 6 bases and the J segment 5 bases; nucleotides outside the gene matches: 10. This clonotype has a handful of counts. Then a second PCR, running roughly 7 to 11 cycles, was carried out with a sample-barcoded 5' primer and a J-beta primer mix. One entry per CDR3 protein, called by TCRdb with MiXCR from the 5' RACE reads. The sample consists of roughly 800,000 distinct CDR3 sequences, roughly 25% of them appearing once. This sample also belongs to another study, concerning T cells of mothers and their children. That source notes: Similar effects of thymic selection on TCR recombination output were recorded in related and unrelated pairs.

The chain combines TRBV20-1 with TRBJ1-5; TRBD1 agrees at 10 bases. The TCR was taken from a boy aged 10-17 years in good health. The sample was blood. The DNA for the CDR3 is TGCAGTGCGCGAAAGGACAGGGGGACGGATCAGCCCCAGCATTTT. Protein sequence: CSARKDRGTDQPQHF.